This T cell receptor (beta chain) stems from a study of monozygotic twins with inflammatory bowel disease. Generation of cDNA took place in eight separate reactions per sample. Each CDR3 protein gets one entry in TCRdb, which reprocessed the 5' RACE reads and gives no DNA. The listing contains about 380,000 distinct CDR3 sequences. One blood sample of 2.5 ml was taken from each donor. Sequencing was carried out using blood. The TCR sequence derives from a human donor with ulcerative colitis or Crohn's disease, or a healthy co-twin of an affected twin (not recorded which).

CDR3 region: CASSLYSYEQYF. This chain links TRBV5-1 with TRBJ2-7. The CDR3 totals 12 residues. From germline, CDR1 is SGHRS and CDR2 YFSETQ.